This T cell receptor beta chain was captured by sequencing in a study of a mutant IDH1 vaccine in newly diagnosed glioma. General study findings and limits: Top peripheral T cell clonotype shifts appeared unrelated to pseudoprogression.

The sample's time point: week 11, during vaccination. All doses held 300 ug of mutant IDH1 20-mer peptide, with topical imiquimod. There were new WHO grade 3 or 4 astrocytomas in the donors, and these were IDH1-mutant and ATRX-lost. V was pared by 2 bases and J by 0 bases, with 16 bases of the junction left unmatched. The CDR3 is made up of 19 amino acids. From germline, CDR1 is SNHLY and CDR2 FYNNEI. A note on this clone: What it binds is unknown.

Profiled with immunoSEQ multiplex PCR; TCRdb holds only in-frame clones, not every one. Of 30,000 to 35,000 clones listed, roughly 89% are singletons. The chain carries TRBV2 and TRBJ2-7; 7 nucleotides align to TRBD1. The sequencing used PBMCs, collected from a glioma patient whose treatment included an IDH1 peptide vaccine. The receptor's source is a man between 18 and 29 years old with glioma. CDR3 sequence (DNA): TGTGCCAGCAGTGAACGTCGACAGGGATGGTTGGTTAGCTCCTACGAGCAGTACTTC. The encoded protein is CASSERRQGWLVSSYEQYF.